The entry that follows covers one T cell receptor beta chain sequence. This entry belongs to a study of blood T cell repertoires in COVID-19. Each participant's cohort was designated according to participant-reported clinical history. The V gene end was trimmed by 4 bases and the J gene end by 7 bases; junction bases not matched to a gene: 10. Germline CDR1 SGDLS, CDR2 YYNGEE. The CDR3 runs to 15 residues. TCRdb keeps only in-frame clones here, not all; method: immunoSEQ multiplex PCR. This table holds 360,000 or so clones, around 83% found once. Sequencing input: PBMCs or T cells enriched from blood (not recorded which). The source of this sequence is a woman between 50 and 59 years old who had recovered from COVID-19. The chain has TRBV9 and TRBJ1-2; 10 positions agree with TRBD1. This chain's CDR3 is CASSNRQGAMGGYTF. The CDR3 nucleotides read TGTGCCAGCAGCAATAGACAGGGGGCCATGGGTGGCTACACCTTC.